This note documents a single T cell receptor (beta chain) sequence. Its target is unknown. As it was prepared, the TCRbeta library received unique molecular identifiers. Using its own MiXCR run on the PCR reads, TCRdb lists one record per CDR3 protein. The table shows tens of thousands of distinct CDR3 sequences, with around 50% occurring only once. The data stem from a study of T-cell reconstitution after alpha-beta-depleted transplantation in children. Study conclusions and caveats: It was newly produced T cells that mostly accounted for T-cell counts and diversity one year after transplant. Where some patients showed high TCRbeta diversity at day 60, it came from recipient T cells and thymic progenitors that had survived. Several hundred graft clones that had expanded were reportedly the source of alpha-beta T cells about two months after transplant.

V lost 6 bases to trimming and J lost 3 bases; unmatched junction nucleotides: 8. This CDR3 has 15 amino acids. The germline CDR1 and CDR2 sequences are ENHRY and SYGVKD. The TCR was taken from a boy in the first two years of life with SCID, due to receive a stem cell transplant. The chain employs TRBV10-3 and TRBJ2-1, with 7 bases aligning to TRBD2. The sequencing here drew on peripheral blood, taken before TCRalphabeta/CD19-depleted stem cell transplant. The CDR3 spells CAISTSEQNYNEQFF. CDR3 DNA sequence: TGTGCCATCAGCACTAGCGAACAGAACTACAATGAGCAGTTCTTC.